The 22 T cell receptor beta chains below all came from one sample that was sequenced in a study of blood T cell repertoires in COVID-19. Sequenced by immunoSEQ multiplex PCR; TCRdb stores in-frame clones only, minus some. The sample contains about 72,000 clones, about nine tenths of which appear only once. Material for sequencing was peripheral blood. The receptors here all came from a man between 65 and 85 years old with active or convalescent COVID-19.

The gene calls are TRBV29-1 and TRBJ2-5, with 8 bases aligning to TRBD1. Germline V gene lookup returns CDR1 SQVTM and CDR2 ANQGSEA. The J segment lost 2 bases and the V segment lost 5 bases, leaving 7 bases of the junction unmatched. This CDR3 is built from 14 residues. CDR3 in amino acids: CSVSTGTGQETQYF. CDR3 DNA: TGCAGCGTTAGTACCGGGACAGGTCAAGAGACCCAGTACTTC.

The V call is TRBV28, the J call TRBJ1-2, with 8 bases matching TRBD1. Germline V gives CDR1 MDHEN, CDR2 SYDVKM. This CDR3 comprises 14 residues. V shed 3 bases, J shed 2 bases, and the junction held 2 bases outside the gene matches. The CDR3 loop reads CASSFNRGNYGYTF. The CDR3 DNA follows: TGTGCCAGCAGTTTCAACAGGGGGAACTATGGCTACACCTTC.

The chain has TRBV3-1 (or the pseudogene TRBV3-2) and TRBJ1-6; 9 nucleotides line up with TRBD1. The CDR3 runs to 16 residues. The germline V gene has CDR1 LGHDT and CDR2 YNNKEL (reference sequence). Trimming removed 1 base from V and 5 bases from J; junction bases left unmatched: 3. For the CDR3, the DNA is TGTGCCAGCAGCCAAGGGTGGACAGGGGATAATTCACCCCTCCACTTT. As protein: CASSQGWTGDNSPLHF.

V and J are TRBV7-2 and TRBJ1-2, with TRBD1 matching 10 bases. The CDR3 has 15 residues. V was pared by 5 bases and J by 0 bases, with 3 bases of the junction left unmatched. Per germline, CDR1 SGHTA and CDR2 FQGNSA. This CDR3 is CASSVGQGPNYGYTF. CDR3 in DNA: TGTGCCAGCAGCGTGGGACAGGGGCCTAACTATGGCTACACCTTC.

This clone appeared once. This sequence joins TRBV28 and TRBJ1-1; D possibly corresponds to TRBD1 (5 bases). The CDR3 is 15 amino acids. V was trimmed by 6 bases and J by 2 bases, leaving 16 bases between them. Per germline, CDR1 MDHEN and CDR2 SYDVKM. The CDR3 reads CASRLGGTSNTEAFF. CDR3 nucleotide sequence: TGTGCCAGCAGACTGGGGGGGACCTCAAACACTGAAGCTTTCTTT.

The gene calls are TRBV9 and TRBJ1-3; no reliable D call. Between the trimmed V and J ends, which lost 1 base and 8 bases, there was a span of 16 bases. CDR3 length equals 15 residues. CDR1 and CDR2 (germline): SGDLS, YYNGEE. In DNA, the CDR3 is TGTGCCAGCAGCGTACTACCTCTTCCCGGGGACACCATATATTTT. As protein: CASSVLPLPGDTIYF.

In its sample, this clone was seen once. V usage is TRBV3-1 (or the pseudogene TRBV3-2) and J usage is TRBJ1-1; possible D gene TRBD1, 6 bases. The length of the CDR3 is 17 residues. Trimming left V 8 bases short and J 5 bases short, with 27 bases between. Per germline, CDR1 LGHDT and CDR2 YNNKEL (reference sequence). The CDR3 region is CASSPVGGRFMGTEAFF. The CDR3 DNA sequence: TGTGCCAGCTCACCAGTGGGGGGGCGTTTTATGGGAACTGAAGCTTTCTTT.

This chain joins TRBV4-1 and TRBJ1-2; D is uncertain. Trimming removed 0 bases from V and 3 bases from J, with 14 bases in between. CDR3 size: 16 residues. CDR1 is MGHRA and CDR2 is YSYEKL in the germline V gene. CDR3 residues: CASSQDRSGSYYGYTF. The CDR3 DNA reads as TGCGCCAGCAGCCAAGATCGGTCAGGATCATACTATGGCTACACCTTC.

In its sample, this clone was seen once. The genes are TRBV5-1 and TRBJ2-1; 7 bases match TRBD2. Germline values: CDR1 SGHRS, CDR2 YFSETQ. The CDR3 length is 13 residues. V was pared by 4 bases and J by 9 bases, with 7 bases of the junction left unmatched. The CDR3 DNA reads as TGCGCCAGCAGCCATCCACTAGCGTCTGAGCAGTTCTTC. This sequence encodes CASSHPLASEQFF.

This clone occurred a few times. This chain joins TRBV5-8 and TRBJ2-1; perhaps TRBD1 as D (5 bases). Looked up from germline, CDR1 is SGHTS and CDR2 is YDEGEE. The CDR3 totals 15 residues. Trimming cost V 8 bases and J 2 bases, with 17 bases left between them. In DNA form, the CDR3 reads TGTGCCAGTCTGTACAGGTCCCTCGCCTACAATGAGCAGTTCTTC. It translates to CASLYRSLAYNEQFF. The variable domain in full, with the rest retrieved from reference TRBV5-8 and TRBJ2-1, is EAGVTQSPTHLIKTRGQQATLRCSPISGHTSVYWYQQALGLGLQFLLWYDEGEERNRGNFPPRFSGRQFPNYSSELNVNALELEDSALYLCASLYRSLAYNEQFFGPGTRLTVL.

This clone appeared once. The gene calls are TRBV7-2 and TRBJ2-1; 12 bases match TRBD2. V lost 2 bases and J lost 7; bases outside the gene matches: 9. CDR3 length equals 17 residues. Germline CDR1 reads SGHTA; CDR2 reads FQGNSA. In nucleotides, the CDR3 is TGTGCCAGCAGCTTAACCCGGGCTAGCGGGAGGGTTAATGAGCAGTTCTTC. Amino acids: CASSLTRASGRVNEQFF.

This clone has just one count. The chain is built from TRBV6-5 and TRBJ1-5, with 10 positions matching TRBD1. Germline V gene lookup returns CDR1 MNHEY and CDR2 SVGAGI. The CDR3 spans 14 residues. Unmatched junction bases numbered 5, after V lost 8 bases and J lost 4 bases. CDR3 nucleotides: TGTGCCAGCGGGAGACAGGGGGCAAATCAGCCCCAGCATTTT. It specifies CASGRQGANQPQHF.

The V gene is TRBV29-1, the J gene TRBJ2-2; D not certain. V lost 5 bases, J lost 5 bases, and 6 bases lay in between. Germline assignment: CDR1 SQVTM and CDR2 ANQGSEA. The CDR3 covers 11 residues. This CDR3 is CSVSETGELFF. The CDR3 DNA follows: TGCAGCGTTTCGGAGACCGGGGAGCTGTTTTTT.

CDR3 residues: CASSFSPTGGNEQFF. As DNA, the CDR3 is TGTGCCAGCAGCTTCTCACCGACAGGGGGGAATGAGCAGTTCTTC. The chain combines TRBV5-6 with TRBJ2-1; 9 nucleotides line up with TRBD1. The trim removed 2 bases at V and 7 bases at J, leaving 7 bases unmatched. In germline, CDR1 is SGHDT, CDR2 YYEEEE. CDR3 length: 15 residues.

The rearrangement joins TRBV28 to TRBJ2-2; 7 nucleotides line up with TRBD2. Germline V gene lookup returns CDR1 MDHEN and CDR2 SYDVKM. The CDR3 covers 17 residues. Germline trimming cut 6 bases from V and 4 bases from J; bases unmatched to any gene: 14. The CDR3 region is CASRPLATPPGTGELFF. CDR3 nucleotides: TGTGCCAGCAGACCACTAGCGACCCCACCCGGCACCGGGGAGCTGTTTTTT.

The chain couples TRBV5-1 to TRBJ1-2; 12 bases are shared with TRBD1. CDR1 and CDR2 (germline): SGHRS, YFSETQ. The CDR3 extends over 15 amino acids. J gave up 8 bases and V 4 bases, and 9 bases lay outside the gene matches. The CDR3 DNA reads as TGCGCCAGCAGCCCCGGGACAGGGGGCGCAGAAGGCTACACCTTC. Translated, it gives CASSPGTGGAEGYTF.

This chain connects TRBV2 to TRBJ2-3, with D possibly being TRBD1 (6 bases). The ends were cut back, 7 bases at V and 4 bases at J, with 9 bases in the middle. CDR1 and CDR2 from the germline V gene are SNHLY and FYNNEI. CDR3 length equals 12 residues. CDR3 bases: TGTGCCAGCATGAAGGGGGCAGATACGCAGTATTTT. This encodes CASMKGADTQYF.

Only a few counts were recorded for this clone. The CDR3 loop is CASSPTYRTGGGYEQYF. The CDR3 nucleotides are TGCGCCAGCAGCCCGACCTATCGGACAGGCGGTGGCTACGAGCAGTACTTC. The V and J genes are TRBV5-1 and TRBJ2-7; 7 positions agree with TRBD1. The V gene end was trimmed by 4 bases and the J gene end by 3 bases; junction bases not matched to a gene: 16. The CDR3 runs to 17 residues. CDR1 SGHRS and CDR2 YFSETQ come from the germline V gene.

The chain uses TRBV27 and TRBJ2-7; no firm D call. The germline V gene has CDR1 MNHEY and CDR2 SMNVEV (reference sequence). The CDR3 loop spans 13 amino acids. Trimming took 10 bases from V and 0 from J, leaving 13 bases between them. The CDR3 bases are TGTGCCACCTCCAGGCTGGGCTCCTACGAGCAGTACTTC. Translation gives CATSRLGSYEQYF.

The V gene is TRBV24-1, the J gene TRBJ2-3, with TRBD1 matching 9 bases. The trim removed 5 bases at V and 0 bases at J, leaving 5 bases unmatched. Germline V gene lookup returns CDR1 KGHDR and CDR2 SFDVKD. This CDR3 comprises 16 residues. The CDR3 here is CATSGRTGDSTDTQYF. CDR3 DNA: TGTGCCACCAGTGGACGGACAGGGGACAGCACAGATACGCAGTATTTT.

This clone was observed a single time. CDR3 DNA sequence: TGTGCCAGCAGCTCCCACGGAAGACAGAGCCCCTATGAGCAGTTCTTC. Translating it yields CASSSHGRQSPYEQFF. V usage is TRBV7-2 and J usage is TRBJ2-1; a weak D match, TRBD1 (5 bases). The CDR3 extends over 16 amino acids. The V gene lost 4 bases and the J gene lost 8 bases, with 21 bases spanning the gap. Germline V lookup: CDR1 SGHTA, CDR2 FQGNSA.

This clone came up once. The CDR3 bases are TGTGCCAGCAGCTCCCGGACAGGGGATGTCACTGAAGCTTTCTTT. Residues: CASSSRTGDVTEAFF. The chain uses TRBV9 and TRBJ1-1; 9 nucleotides agree with TRBD1. J lost 4 bases, V lost 4 bases, and 8 bases had no gene match. The CDR3 runs 15 residues. Germline lookup yields CDR1 SGDLS and CDR2 YYNGEE.